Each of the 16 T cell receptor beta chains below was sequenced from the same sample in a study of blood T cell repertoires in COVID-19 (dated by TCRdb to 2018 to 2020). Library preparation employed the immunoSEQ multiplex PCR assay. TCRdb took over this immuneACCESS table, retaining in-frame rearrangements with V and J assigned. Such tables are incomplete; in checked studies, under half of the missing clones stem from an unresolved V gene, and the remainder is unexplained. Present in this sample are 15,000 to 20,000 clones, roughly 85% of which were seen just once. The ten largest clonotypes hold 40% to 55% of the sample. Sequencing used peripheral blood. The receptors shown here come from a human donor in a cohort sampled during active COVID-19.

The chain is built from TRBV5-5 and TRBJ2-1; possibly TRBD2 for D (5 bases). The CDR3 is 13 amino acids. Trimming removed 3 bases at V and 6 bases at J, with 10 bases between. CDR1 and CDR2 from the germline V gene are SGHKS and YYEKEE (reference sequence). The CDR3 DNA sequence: TGTGCCAGCAGCTCATTGAGCGGCAATGAGCAGTTCTTC. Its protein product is CASSSLSGNEQFF.

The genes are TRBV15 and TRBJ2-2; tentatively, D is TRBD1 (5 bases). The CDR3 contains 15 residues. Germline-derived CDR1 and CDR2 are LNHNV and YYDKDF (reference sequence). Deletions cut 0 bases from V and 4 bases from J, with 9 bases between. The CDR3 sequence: CATSRDQGSTGELFF. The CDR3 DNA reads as TGTGCCACCAGCAGAGATCAGGGTAGCACCGGGGAGCTGTTTTTT.

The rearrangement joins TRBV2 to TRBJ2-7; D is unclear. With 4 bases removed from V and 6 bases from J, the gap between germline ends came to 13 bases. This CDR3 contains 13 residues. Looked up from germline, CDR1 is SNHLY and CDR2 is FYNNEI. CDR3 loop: CASSAVKTPEQYF. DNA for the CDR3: TGTGCCAGCAGTGCCGTGAAGACTCCCGAGCAGTACTTC.

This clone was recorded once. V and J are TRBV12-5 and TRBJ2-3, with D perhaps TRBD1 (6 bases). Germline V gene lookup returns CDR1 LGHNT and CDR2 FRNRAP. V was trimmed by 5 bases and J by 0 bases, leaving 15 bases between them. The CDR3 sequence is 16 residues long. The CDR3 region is CASGAARQASTDTQYF. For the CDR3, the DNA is TGTGCTAGTGGTGCCGCCAGACAGGCGAGCACAGATACGCAGTATTTT.

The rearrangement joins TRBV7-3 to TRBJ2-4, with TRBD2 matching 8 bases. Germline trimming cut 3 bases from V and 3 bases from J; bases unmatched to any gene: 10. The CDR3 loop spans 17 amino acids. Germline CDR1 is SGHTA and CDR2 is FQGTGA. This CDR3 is CASSLARGAGGKNIQYF. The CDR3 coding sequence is TGTGCCAGCAGCTTGGCGCGGGGGGCCGGCGGCAAAAACATTCAGTACTTC.

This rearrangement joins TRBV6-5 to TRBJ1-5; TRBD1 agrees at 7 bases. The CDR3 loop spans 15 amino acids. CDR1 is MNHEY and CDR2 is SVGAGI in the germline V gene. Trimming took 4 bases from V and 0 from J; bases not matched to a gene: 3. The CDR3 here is CASSLGTASNQPQHF. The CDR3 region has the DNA TGTGCCAGCAGTTTGGGGACAGCTAGCAATCAGCCCCAGCATTTT.

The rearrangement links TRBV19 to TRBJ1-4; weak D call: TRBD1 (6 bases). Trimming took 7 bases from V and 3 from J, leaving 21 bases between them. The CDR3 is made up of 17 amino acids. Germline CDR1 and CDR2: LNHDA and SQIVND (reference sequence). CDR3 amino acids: CASTERGGFGANEKLFF. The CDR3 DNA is TGTGCCAGTACCGAAAGGGGGGGCTTTGGTGCTAATGAAAAACTGTTTTTT.

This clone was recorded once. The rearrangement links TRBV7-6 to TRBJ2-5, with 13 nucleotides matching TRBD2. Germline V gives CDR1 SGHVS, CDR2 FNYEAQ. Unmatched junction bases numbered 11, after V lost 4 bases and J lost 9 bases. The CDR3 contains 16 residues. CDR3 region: CASSSNTGLAGASQYF. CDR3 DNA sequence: TGTGCCAGCAGCTCTAACACAGGACTAGCGGGGGCTTCCCAGTACTTC.

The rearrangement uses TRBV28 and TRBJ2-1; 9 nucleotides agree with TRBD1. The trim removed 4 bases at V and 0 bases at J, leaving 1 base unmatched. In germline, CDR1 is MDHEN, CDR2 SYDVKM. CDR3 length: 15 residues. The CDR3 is CASSYRGLSYNEQFF. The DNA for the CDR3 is TGTGCCAGCAGTTACAGGGGGCTCTCCTACAATGAGCAGTTCTTC.

CDR3 DNA sequence: TGTGCCAGCAGCCAGGGGACACAGACTAACTATGGCTACACCTTC. Protein sequence: CASSQGTQTNYGYTF. The rearrangement uses TRBV3-1 (or the pseudogene TRBV3-2) and TRBJ1-2, with D tentatively TRBD1 (6 bases). The V and J ends lost 3 bases and 0 bases respectively, with 11 bases between them. The length of the CDR3 is 15 residues. Germline V gene sequence: CDR1 LGHDT, CDR2 YNNKEL (reference sequence).

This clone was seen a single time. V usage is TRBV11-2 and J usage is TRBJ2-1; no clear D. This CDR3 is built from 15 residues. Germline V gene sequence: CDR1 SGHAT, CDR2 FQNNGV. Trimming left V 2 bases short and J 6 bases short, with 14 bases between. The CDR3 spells CASSLTGILSNEQFF. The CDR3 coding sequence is TGTGCCAGCAGCTTAACCGGTATTTTATCCAATGAGCAGTTCTTC.

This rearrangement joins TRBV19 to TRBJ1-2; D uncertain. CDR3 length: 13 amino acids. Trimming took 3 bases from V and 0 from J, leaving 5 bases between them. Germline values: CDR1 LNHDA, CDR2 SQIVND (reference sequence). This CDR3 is CASSMRANYGYTF. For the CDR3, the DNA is TGTGCCAGTAGTATGCGGGCTAACTATGGCTACACCTTC.

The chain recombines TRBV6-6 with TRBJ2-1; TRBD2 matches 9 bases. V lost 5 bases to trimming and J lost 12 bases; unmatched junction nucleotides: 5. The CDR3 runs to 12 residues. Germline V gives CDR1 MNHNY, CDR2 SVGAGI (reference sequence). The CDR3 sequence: CASSLTSGRQFF. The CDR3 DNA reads TGTGCCAGCAGTCTGACTAGCGGACGGCAGTTCTTC.

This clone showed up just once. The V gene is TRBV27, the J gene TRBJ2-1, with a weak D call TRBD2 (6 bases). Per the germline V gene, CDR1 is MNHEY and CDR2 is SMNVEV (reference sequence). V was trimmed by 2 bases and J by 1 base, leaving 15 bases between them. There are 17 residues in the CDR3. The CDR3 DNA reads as TGTGCCAGCAGTTTAGTTCCAGCGGGTGATTCCTACAATGAGCAGTTCTTC. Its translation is CASSLVPAGDSYNEQFF.

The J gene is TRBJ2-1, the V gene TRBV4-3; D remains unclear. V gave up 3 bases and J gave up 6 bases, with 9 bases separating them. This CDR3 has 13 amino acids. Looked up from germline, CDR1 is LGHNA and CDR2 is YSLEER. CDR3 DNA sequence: TGCGCCAGCAGCCAGGTTATCGGCAATGAGCAGTTCTTC. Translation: CASSQVIGNEQFF.

CDR3 loop: CASSQEGGEQYF. In DNA form, the CDR3 reads TGTGCCAGCTCGCAGGAGGGCGGCGAGCAGTACTTC. The chain has TRBV18 and TRBJ2-7; the D gene is possibly TRBD2 (6 bases). The CDR3 covers 12 residues. The V gene's germline CDR1 is KGHSH and CDR2 LQKENI. Between the trimmed V and J ends, which lost 6 bases and 6 bases, there was a span of 12 bases.